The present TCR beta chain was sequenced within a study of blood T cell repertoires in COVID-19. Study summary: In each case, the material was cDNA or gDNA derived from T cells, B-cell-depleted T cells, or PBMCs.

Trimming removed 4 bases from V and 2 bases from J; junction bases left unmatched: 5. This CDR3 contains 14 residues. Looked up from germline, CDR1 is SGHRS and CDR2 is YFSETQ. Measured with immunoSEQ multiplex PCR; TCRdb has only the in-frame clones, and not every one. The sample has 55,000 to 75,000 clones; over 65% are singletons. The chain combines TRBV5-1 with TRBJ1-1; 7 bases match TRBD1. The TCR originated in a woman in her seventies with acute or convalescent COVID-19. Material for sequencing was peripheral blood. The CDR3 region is CASSLGDRNTEAFF. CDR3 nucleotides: TGCGCCAGCAGCCTCGGGGACAGAAACACTGAAGCTTTCTTT.